These 25 T cell receptor beta chains came from one sample sequenced in a study of blood T cells in healthy people across ages. A second PCR of roughly 7 to 11 cycles used a sample-barcoded 5' primer and a J-beta primer mix. Each CDR3 protein is one row after TCRdb ran MiXCR on the 5' RACE reads. This sample yields over a million distinct CDR3 sequences, of which roughly 45% are seen a single time; around 8% belongs to the top ten. The sequenced material came from blood. The receptors here all came from a woman in her late teens or twenties in good health.

This chain uses TRBV6-2 or TRBV6-3 with TRBJ2-1; perhaps TRBD2 as D (6 bases). The V gene's germline CDR1 is MNHEY and CDR2 SVGEGT. The CDR3 runs to 16 residues. V lost 2 bases, J lost 2 bases, and 13 bases lay in between. The CDR3 reads CASSYAIGEAYNEQFF. The CDR3 bases are TGTGCCAGCAGTTACGCCATAGGGGAGGCCTACAATGAGCAGTTCTTC.

The chain employs TRBV6-1 and TRBJ2-7, with unresolved D. Between the trimmed V and J ends, which lost 2 bases and 6 bases, there was a span of 8 bases. Germline CDR1 is MNHNS and CDR2 is SASEGT. The CDR3 loop spans 12 amino acids. Here the CDR3 reads CASSELTLEQYF. The CDR3 coding sequence is TGTGCCAGCAGTGAATTAACTCTCGAGCAGTACTTC.

About this clonotype: This is likely a read error, given that the CDR3 carries no conserved phenylalanine or tryptophan at its end. The V and J genes are TRBV29-1 and TRBJ1-6; 7 bases are a match to TRBD1. Per germline, CDR1 SQVTM and CDR2 ANQGSEA. After removal of 5 bases from V and 6 bases from J, the junction contained 7 bases not matched to a gene. CDR3 length: 14 residues. DNA for the CDR3: TGCAGCGTTCGGTCCGAGGGGGCTAATTCACCCCTCCACGTT. Its translation is CSVRSEGANSPLHV.

This clonotype was detected a few times. The chain links TRBV7-9 to TRBJ2-7; a weak D match, TRBD2 (6 bases). The V end lost 4 bases, the J end lost 1 base, and 14 bases lay between the germline ends. Germline V gives CDR1 SEHNR, CDR2 FQNEAQ (reference sequence). This CDR3 region has 15 residues. The CDR3 bases are TGTGCCAGCAGCTCTCCTGGCGGGGTTTCCTACGAGCAGTACTTC. Its translation: CASSSPGGVSYEQYF.

The rearrangement joins TRBV11-3 to TRBJ2-5, with D possibly being TRBD1 or TRBD2 (5 bases each). TRBJ2-7 matches the DNA end more closely, so the J call is doubtful. The CDR3 extends over 14 amino acids. In germline, CDR1 is SGHNT, CDR2 YENEEA. Written as DNA, the CDR3 is TGTGCCAGCAGCCGCGAGCAGGGAAGCGGCGAGCAGTACTTC. Its translation is CASSREQGSGEQYF.

This clonotype showed up many times. The chain combines TRBV25-1 with TRBJ2-7; D uncertain. The CDR3 covers 11 residues. V dropped 4 bases and J dropped 3 bases, with 4 bases sitting between them. From germline, CDR1 is MGHDK and CDR2 SYGVNS. The CDR3 coding sequence is TGTGCCAGCAGTGGCTACTACGAGCAGTACTTC. This encodes CASSGYYEQYF.

This clonotype has only a few counts. V and J are TRBV25-1 and TRBJ2-7; TRBD1 matches at 7 bases. The length of the CDR3 is 14 residues. After removal of 3 bases from V and 7 bases from J, the junction contained 9 bases not matched to a gene. Germline V gene lookup returns CDR1 MGHDK and CDR2 SYGVNS. The CDR3 here is CASSDPDGTEEQYF. CDR3 nucleotides: TGTGCCAGCAGTGATCCCGATGGGACAGAAGAGCAGTACTTC.

In this sample, this clonotype turned up a few times. J is TRBJ2-7 and V is TRBV7-2; D is possibly TRBD2 (5 bases). The CDR3 is made up of 18 amino acids. Germline lookup yields CDR1 SGHTA and CDR2 FQGNSA. V dropped 1 base and J dropped 0 bases, with 19 bases sitting between them. Written as DNA, the CDR3 is TGTGCCAGCAGCTTAGAACGACCCAGCGGTTCGAGCTCCTACGAGCAGTACTTC. Protein sequence: CASSLERPSGSSSYEQYF. The full variable domain, with the rest looked up from reference TRBV7-2 and TRBJ2-7, is GAGVSQSPSNKVTEKGKDVELRCDPISGHTALYWYRQSLGQGLEFLIYFQGNSAPDKSGLPSDRFSAERTGGSVSTLTIQRTQQEDSAVYLCASSLERPSGSSSYEQYFGPGTRLTVT.

The CDR3 region is CATESSVQDEQYF. The CDR3 DNA reads TGTGCCACCGAGAGCTCAGTTCAGGACGAGCAGTACTTC. The chain employs TRBV2 and TRBJ2-7, with unresolved D. The V end was cut by 10 bases, the J end by 5 bases, with 18 bases between. Germline V gives CDR1 SNHLY, CDR2 FYNNEI. The CDR3 sequence is 13 residues long.

This chain joins TRBV3-1 and TRBJ2-5, with D perhaps TRBD2 (6 bases). Trimming took off 4 bases at V and 0 bases at J, with 9 bases between the two ends. Germline V gives CDR1 LGHDT, CDR2 YNNKEL (reference sequence). The CDR3 is made up of 14 amino acids. CDR3 amino acids: CASSPRDYQETQYF. In DNA form, the CDR3 reads TGTGCCAGCAGCCCTCGGGACTACCAAGAGACCCAGTACTTC.

This clonotype was counted only a few times. The J gene is TRBJ2-1, the V gene TRBV7-2; D gene ambiguous. The CDR3 runs to 15 residues. The germline CDR1 and CDR2 sequences are SGHTA and FQGNSA. V shed 5 bases and J shed 0 bases, with 11 bases lying between them. CDR3 residues: CASSAHWSSYNEQFF. DNA for the CDR3: TGTGCCAGCAGCGCCCACTGGAGCTCCTACAATGAGCAGTTCTTC. The whole variable domain, filled in from reference TRBV7-2 and TRBJ2-1, reads GAGVSQSPSNKVTEKGKDVELRCDPISGHTALYWYRQSLGQGLEFLIYFQGNSAPDKSGLPSDRFSAERTGGSVSTLTIQRTQQEDSAVYLCASSAHWSSYNEQFFGPGTRLTVL.

J is TRBJ2-5 and V is TRBV11-2, with D hard to call. In germline, CDR1 is SGHAT, CDR2 FQNNGV. Between the trimmed V and J ends, which lost 4 bases and 13 bases, there was a span of 19 bases. The CDR3 has 13 residues. The CDR3 nucleotides read TGTGCCAGCAGCTCTGCTCCTACGTCCTCGAGGTACTTC. Translated: CASSSAPTSSRYF.

The chain is built from TRBV9 and TRBJ2-3, with 12 bases matching TRBD2. This CDR3 comprises 18 residues. V was pared by 0 bases and J by 1 base, with 6 bases of the junction left unmatched. Per the germline V gene, CDR1 is SGDLS and CDR2 is YYNGEE. The chain's CDR3 is CASSVALLAGGRTDTQYF. The CDR3 region has the DNA TGTGCCAGCAGCGTAGCTTTACTAGCGGGGGGTCGCACAGATACGCAGTATTTT.

The chain is built from TRBV6-1 and TRBJ1-2; no clear D. The V and J ends lost 0 bases and 3 bases respectively, with 11 bases between them. Germline assignment: CDR1 MNHNS and CDR2 SASEGT. This CDR3 is 15 amino acids long. The CDR3 region has the DNA TGTGCCAGCAGTGAAGCCCTGCAGGAGTACTATGGCTACACCTTC. Translated: CASSEALQEYYGYTF.

This clonotype was found a few times. The DNA of the CDR3 is TGCAGTGCTAGAGATTTAAGCGGGGGGACGACTAGCACAGATACGCAGTATTTT. Translating gives CSARDLSGGTTSTDTQYF. This sequence joins TRBV20-1 and TRBJ2-3, with 9 bases fitting TRBD2. The CDR3 runs to 18 residues. With V trimmed by 0 bases and J by 0 bases, 10 bases remained unmatched. Germline CDR1 DFQATT, CDR2 SNEGSKA (reference sequence).

V usage is TRBV6-2 or TRBV6-3 and J usage is TRBJ1-1; D not certain. The V and J ends lost 6 bases and 11 bases respectively, with 25 bases between them. Germline CDR1 and CDR2: MNHEY and SVGEGT. CDR3 length: 15 amino acids. This chain's CDR3 is CASSRGESRDLEAFF. In DNA, the CDR3 is TGTGCCAGCAGCCGCGGGGAAAGTCGGGATCTTGAGGCTTTCTTT.

This clonotype was seen more than once but under ten times. The V gene is TRBV20-1, the J gene TRBJ1-2; D unclear. Germline values: CDR1 DFQATT, CDR2 SNEGSKA (reference sequence). Trimming took 5 bases from V and 0 from J, leaving 19 bases between them. The CDR3 is made up of 16 amino acids. DNA for the CDR3: TGCAGTGCTGGACGGACGTCGGCAGGTCCTAACTATGGCTACACCTTC. Its protein is CSAGRTSAGPNYGYTF.

About this clonotype itself: This may come from a read error, since a much larger clone is one base off. This chain links TRBV29-1 with TRBJ2-6; 8 bases line up with TRBD1. The CDR3 spans 18 residues. J was trimmed by 2 bases and V by 0 bases; bases with no gene match: 9. Per the germline V gene, CDR1 is SQVTM and CDR2 is ANQGSEA. CDR3 sequence reads: CSVEESDRAFAGANVLTF. CDR3 DNA: TGCAGCGTTGAAGAATCGGACAGGGCCTTCGCTGGGGCCAACGTCCTGACTTTC.

The chain has TRBV5-1 and TRBJ2-5; D is undetermined. Near its end, the DNA agrees better with TRBJ2-7, so the J call may be wrong. The CDR3 loop spans 13 amino acids. CDR1 and CDR2 (germline): SGHRS, YFSETQ. The CDR3 DNA reads TGCGCCAGCAGCTACAAGTCGTCCTACGAGCAGTACTTC. This codes for CASSYKSSYEQYF.

The CDR3 spells CASNRGGSEKLFF. CDR3 coding DNA: TGTGCCAGCAACCGAGGGGGATCCGAAAAACTGTTTTTT. The V gene is TRBV7-3, the J gene TRBJ1-4, with D possibly being TRBD1 (6 bases). Germline-derived CDR1 and CDR2 are SGHTA and FQGTGA. Trimming shortened V by 7 bases and J by 8 bases, and 14 bases separated the two germline ends. The CDR3 has 13 amino acids.

At least ten counts were recorded for this clonotype. V is TRBV10-3 and J is TRBJ1-2; TRBD1 aligns across 8 bases. Germline V gives CDR1 ENHRY, CDR2 SYGVKD. With 2 bases clipped from V and 6 bases from J, the junction kept 8 bases outside the gene matches. The CDR3 is 15 amino acids. The CDR3 is CAISEGQGNVHGYTF. The DNA of the CDR3 is TGTGCCATCAGTGAGGGACAGGGCAACGTTCATGGCTACACCTTC.

The chain carries TRBV6-5 and TRBJ1-2; 7 nucleotides match TRBD1. Germline loops: CDR1 MNHEY, CDR2 SVGAGI. The CDR3 is 13 residues long. V gave up 7 bases and J gave up 6 bases; unmatched junction bases: 8. The CDR3 is CASNSGRGNGYTF. The DNA for the CDR3 is TGTGCCAGCAATAGTGGCAGGGGGAATGGCTACACCTTC.

This chain joins TRBV4-1 and TRBJ2-5; D unclear. Trimming removed 4 bases from V and 11 bases from J, with 17 bases in between. The CDR3 is 13 residues long. Germline values: CDR1 MGHRA, CDR2 YSYEKL. This CDR3 reads CASSPNPSDEQYF. As DNA, the CDR3 is TGCGCCAGCAGCCCTAACCCCTCGGATGAGCAGTACTTC.

The rearrangement links TRBV7-8 to TRBJ2-7; D not resolved. The germline V gene encodes CDR1 SGHVS and CDR2 FQNEAQ. This CDR3 has 15 residues. The germline V and J ends were trimmed by 4 bases and 2 bases, with 15 bases remaining between them. CDR3 nucleotide sequence: TGTGCCAGCAGCTACCTTTCCGGGTCGACCTACGAGCAGTACTTC. Protein: CASSYLSGSTYEQYF.

CDR3 nucleotides: TGCGTCATTCTTCGGGGGAGCAATGAGCAGTTCTTC. It encodes CVILRGSNEQFF. The chain uses TRBV20-1 and TRBJ2-1; D is perhaps TRBD2 (6 bases). Germline-derived CDR1 and CDR2 are DFQATT and SNEGSKA (reference sequence). This CDR3 comprises 12 residues.